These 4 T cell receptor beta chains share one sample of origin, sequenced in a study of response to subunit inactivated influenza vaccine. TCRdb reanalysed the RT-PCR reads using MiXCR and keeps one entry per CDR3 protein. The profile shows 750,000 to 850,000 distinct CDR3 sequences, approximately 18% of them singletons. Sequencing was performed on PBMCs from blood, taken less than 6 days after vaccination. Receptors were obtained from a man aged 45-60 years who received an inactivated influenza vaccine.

CDR3 sequence reads: CASSTEGARGYEQYF. CDR3 bases: TGTGCCAGCAGTACAGAGGGGGCGCGGGGGTACGAGCAGTACTTC. The chain employs TRBV5-5 and TRBJ2-7; possibly TRBD1 or TRBD2 for D (7 bases each). Trimming left V 5 bases short and J 4 bases short, with 19 bases between. The CDR3 runs 15 residues. The germline CDR1 and CDR2 sequences are SGHKS and YYEKEE (reference sequence).

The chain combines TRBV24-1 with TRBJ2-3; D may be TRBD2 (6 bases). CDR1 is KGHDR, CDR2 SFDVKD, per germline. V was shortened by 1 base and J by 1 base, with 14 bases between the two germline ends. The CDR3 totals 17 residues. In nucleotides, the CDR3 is TGTGCCACCAGTGATTTTGGAGGGGTGACGGGCACAGATACGCAGTATTTT. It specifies CATSDFGGVTGTDTQYF.

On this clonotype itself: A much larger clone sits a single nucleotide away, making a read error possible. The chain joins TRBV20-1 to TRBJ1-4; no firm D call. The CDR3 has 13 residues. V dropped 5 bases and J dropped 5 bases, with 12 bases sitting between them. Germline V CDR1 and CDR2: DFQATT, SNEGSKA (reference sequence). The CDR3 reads CSADAGLNEKLFF. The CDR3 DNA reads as TGCAGTGCTGACGCCGGTTTAAATGAAAAACTGTTTTTT.

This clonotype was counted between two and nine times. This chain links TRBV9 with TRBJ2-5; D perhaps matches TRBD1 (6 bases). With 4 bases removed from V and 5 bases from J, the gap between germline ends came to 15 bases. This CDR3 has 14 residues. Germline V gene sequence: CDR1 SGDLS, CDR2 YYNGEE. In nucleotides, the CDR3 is TGTGCCAGCAGCACACGAGGGGGTCCCGAGACCCAGTACTTC. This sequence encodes CASSTRGGPETQYF. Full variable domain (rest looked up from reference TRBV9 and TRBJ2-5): DSGVTQTPKHLITATGQRVTLRCSPRSGDLSVYWYQQSLDQGLQFLIQYYNGEERAKGNILERFSAQQFPDLHSELNLSSLELGDSALYFCASSTRGGPETQYFGPGTRLLVL.